A selection of T cell receptor beta chains follows, all from one sample in a study of T cells in Graves' hyperthyroidism and ophthalmopathy. TCRdb recomputed calls from the multiplex PCR reads with MiXCR, one row per CDR3 protein. The table shows approximately 380,000 distinct CDR3 sequences, with 11% to 15% occurring only once. Sequenced sample: blood. The origin of the receptors is a man aged 45-65 years with Graves' ophthalmopathy. CDR3s include the opening cysteine and the closing phenylalanine or tryptophan. D genes are given only for firm matches. Clone size is given for some rows only: seen once, a few or many times, or a class if the clone is expanded.

clone_size	v_call	d_call	j_call	cdr3_aa	cdr3_nt
few	TRBV6-1	.	TRBJ2-6	CASSEAGGGSGANVLTF	TGTGCCAGCAGTGAAGCAGGGGGGGGCTCTGGGGCCAACGTCCTGACTTTC
.	TRBV9	TRBD2	TRBJ2-1	CASSIPPGLADISSYNEQFF	TGTGCCAGCAGTATACCTCCGGGACTAGCTGACATTAGCTCCTACAATGAGCAGTTCTTC
many	TRBV12-3/TRBV12-4	.	TRBJ1-1	CASLSGLNTEAFF	TGTGCCAGCTTAAGTGGACTGAACACTGAAGCTTTCTTT
.	TRBV29-1	TRBD2	TRBJ2-7	CSVLTSGSLEQYF	TGCAGCGTCCTGACTAGCGGGAGTCTCGAGCAGTACTTC
few	TRBV29-1	TRBD1	TRBJ1-3	CSVVGTGAGNTIYF	TGCAGCGTTGTGGGGACAGGGGCCGGAAACACCATATATTTT
few	TRBV10-3	TRBD2	TRBJ2-7	CAISAGGRGYYEQYF	TGTGCCATCAGTGCCGGCGGGAGGGGGTACTACGAGCAGTACTTC
.	TRBV7-2	.	TRBJ2-7	CASSLTWGYEQYF	TGTGCCAGCAGCTTAACGTGGGGGTACGAGCAGTACTTC
many	TRBV20-1	.	TRBJ2-1	CSARNSSYNEQFF	TGCAGTGCTCGGAATAGCTCCTACAATGAGCAGTTCTTC
few	TRBV20-1	TRBD2	TRBJ2-2	CSASEGGLAGGPSTGELFF	TGCAGTGCTAGCGAAGGGGGCTTAGCGGGAGGGCCGTCCACCGGGGAGCTGTTTTTT
few	TRBV29-1	.	TRBJ1-1	CSVSLGMNTEAFF	TGCAGCGTGTCACTAGGGATGAACACTGAAGCTTTCTTT